This TCR beta chain stems from a study of T cell repertoires in cytomegalovirus infection. The V gene lost 2 bases and the J gene lost 1 base, with 9 bases spanning the gap. Per germline, CDR1 SGHTA and CDR2 FQGNSA. The length of the CDR3 is 15 residues. Findings of the study overall: Ex vivo, HLA-C-restricted CMV-specific TCR beta clonotypes prevailed over the rest of the response.

TCRdb itself ran the reads through MiXCR, one entry per CDR3 protein. The table lists roughly 720,000 distinct CDR3 sequences, less than 40% of them singletons. This clonotype has at least ten counts. Its antigen is undetermined. The chain couples TRBV7-2 to TRBJ1-5; D may be TRBD1 (6 bases). The sequence came from a human donor in good health (CMV status not recorded). Some clones in this sample may be carry-over from other donors' samples. Sequenced sample: PBMCs. The CDR3 region has the DNA TGTGCCAGCAGCTTAACAGGGTTGAGCAATCAGCCCCAGCATTTT. It codes for CASSLTGLSNQPQHF.